Listed below are T cell receptor beta chains from one sample, sequenced in a study of cytomegalovirus exposure and HLA in healthy donors. Clones were sequenced by immunoSEQ multiplex PCR, and TCRdb holds only the in-frame ones, with some missing. The repertoire holds about 91,000 clones, about nine tenths seen once, with 9% to 9.5% in the top ten. The sample taken for sequencing was PBMCs. Every receptor here comes from a man under 40 in good health and CMV-seropositive. Each CDR3 is given with its conserved first and last residue. A D gene is named only where the DNA matches it firmly. Where a row states a size, it is once, few, many or the class of an expanded clone; other rows omit it.

abundance	len	d_gene	j_gene	v_gene	CDR3nt	CDR3aa
-	14	-	TRBJ2-2	TRBV10-1	TGCGCCAGCAGTGAATGGGACATCACCGGGGAGCTGTTTTTT	CASSEWDITGELFF
-	16	-	TRBJ2-3	TRBV7-2	TGTGCCAGCAGGTTAAGGGGGACTACCACCACAGATACGCAGTATTTT	CASRLRGTTTTDTQYF
-	16	-	TRBJ2-7	TRBV6-5	TGTGCCAGCAGTTACGGCCATCCCCGTATCCCTTACGAGCAGTACTTC	CASSYGHPRIPYEQYF
-	14	-	TRBJ1-5	TRBV4-2	TGTGCCAGCAGCCAAGACCTCAGCAATCAGCCCCAGCATTTT	CASSQDLSNQPQHF
-	13	TRBD2	TRBJ2-5	TRBV4-1	TGCGCCAGCAGCCAAGCGGGGGGAGAGACCCAGTACTTC	CASSQAGGETQYF
-	16	TRBD2	TRBJ2-1	TRBV7-8	TGTGCCAGCAGGTGGACTAGCGGGAGTTTCGACAATGAGCAGTTCTTC	CASRWTSGSFDNEQFF
once	16	TRBD1	TRBJ2-3	TRBV7-9	TGTGCCAGCAGCCAAGGACAGGGGCTCCGCACAGATACGCAGTATTTT	CASSQGQGLRTDTQYF
few	16	-	TRBJ2-1	TRBV9	TGTGCCAGCAGCGTAGCGCGGGCAGGTGCACACAATGAGCAGTTCTTC	CASSVARAGAHNEQFF
-	13	TRBD2	TRBJ2-1	TRBV19	TGTGCCAGTAGTAGGGGACTAGCCGATGAGCAGTTCTTC	CASSRGLADEQFF
-	15	TRBD1	TRBJ2-7	TRBV6-1	TGTGCCAGCAGTGCTCACTTCGACAGGGCCCACGAGCAGTACTTC	CASSAHFDRAHEQYF
-	15	-	TRBJ1-4	TRBV5-1	TGCGCCAGCAGCTTGGTAGAACAGGGAGAAGAAAAACTGTTTTTT	CASSLVEQGEEKLFF
-	16	-	TRBJ2-2	TRBV7-3	TGTGCCAGCAGCACCGAGGACTTCTTTAACACCGGGGAGCTGTTTTTT	CASSTEDFFNTGELFF
-	16	TRBD1	TRBJ2-1	TRBV6-4	TGTGCCAGCACTAAAAACGCCGGACAGGGGATCAATGAGCAGTTCTTC	CASTKNAGQGINEQFF
-	15	TRBD1	TRBJ2-1	TRBV10-3	TGTGCCATCAGTCAGACCGGGACAGGGAACAATGAGCAGTTCTTC	CAISQTGTGNNEQFF
once	15	-	TRBJ1-5	TRBV5-6	TGTGCCAGCAGCTTTGGGGCCAGGGAAAATCAGCCCCAGCATTTT	CASSFGARENQPQHF
-	15	-	TRBJ1-4	TRBV2	TGTGCCAGCAGTGGGGGACCGGCGGGGATTGAAAAACTGTTTTTT	CASSGGPAGIEKLFF
-	13	TRBD2	TRBJ2-3	TRBV29-1	TGCAGCGGGGACTATAAAGACACAGATACGCAGTATTTT	CSGDYKDTDTQYF
-	15	-	TRBJ2-5	TRBV18	TGTGCCAGCTCAGAACAGGGACCCCAGACCGAGACCCAGTACTTC	CASSEQGPQTETQYF
-	15	TRBD2	TRBJ2-7	TRBV4-2	TGTGCCAGCAGCCAAGGGACTAGCGGTGCCTACGAGCAGTACTTC	CASSQGTSGAYEQYF
-	14	-	TRBJ2-5	TRBV5-6	TGTGCCAGCAGCTCCCCCGGACTTAGAGAGACCCAGTACTTC	CASSSPGLRETQYF
-	13	-	TRBJ1-3	TRBV19	TGTGCCAGTGGCGACGGGGTTGGAAACACCATATATTTT	CASGDGVGNTIYF
-	13	TRBD2	TRBJ2-1	TRBV10-1	TGCGCCAGCAGGCGGGAGCCCCGAGGAGAGCAGTTCTTC	CASRREPRGEQFF
few	15	-	TRBJ2-2	TRBV18	TGTGCCAGCTCACCGTCGGTGTTCCCCACCGGGGAGCTGTTTTTT	CASSPSVFPTGELFF
once	15	TRBD2	TRBJ2-7	TRBV7-9	TGTGCCAGCAGCTTAAGGGCTAGCGGGAGTAACGAGCAGTACTTC	CASSLRASGSNEQYF
-	13	-	TRBJ2-2	TRBV5-6	TGTGCCAGCAGCTTGAAGGGAGCCGGGGAGCTGTTTTTT	CASSLKGAGELFF
-	14	TRBD2	TRBJ2-1	TRBV6-5	TGTGCCAGCAGTTACGAAGCTAGCGGGCATGAGCAGTTCTTC	CASSYEASGHEQFF
-	16	TRBD2	TRBJ2-5	TRBV28	TGTGCCAGCAGTTTACCCGGGACTAGCGGAGCGGGGACCCAGTACTTC	CASSLPGTSGAGTQYF
once	15	TRBD1	TRBJ1-5	TRBV2	TGTGCCAGCAGTGAGGATTGGACAGGGGGCCAGCCCCAGCATTTT	CASSEDWTGGQPQHF
-	16	TRBD2	TRBJ2-1	TRBV4-1	TGCGCCAGCAGCCAAGATGGCGGGAGCTCCTACAATGAGCAGTTCTTC	CASSQDGGSSYNEQFF